Only a few counts were recorded for the clone carrying this T cell receptor (beta chain). What it recognizes is unknown. The junction departs from germline at one end; a sequencing error may be responsible. Germline assignment: CDR1 LGHDT and CDR2 YNNKEL (reference sequence). The CDR3 extends over 14 amino acids. The TCR alpha and TCR beta cDNA libraries, bearing sample barcodes and UMIs, were generated by 5'RACE using constant-segment primers. TCRdb passed the 5' RACE reads through MiXCR, listing each CDR3 protein once. The profile shows 200,000 to 300,000 distinct CDR3 sequences, about a sixth of them singletons. These data are taken from a study of T-cell memory formation after mild COVID-19. Study-wide points: Day 15 to 85 contracting clones showed balanced CD4/CD8; later expanders leaned CD4+.

The sample consisted of PBMCs or a T cell subset sorted from them (not recorded which). The chain employs TRBV3-1 and TRBJ1-6, with D unresolved. This clonotype originated in a man between 18 and 35 years old who had mild COVID-19 (a few samples of this study predate the infection). Cell type and time point are not known. The chain's CDR3 is CASSLTSSNSPLHF. As DNA, the CDR3 is TGTGCCAGCAGCCTTACATCCTCTAATTCACCCCTCCACTTT.